The TCR beta chain described here comes from a study of CD8 T cells in ankylosing spondylitis. Study outcomes and limitations: Researchers reportedly found disease-linked clones significantly enriched in matched ankylosing spondylitis synovial fluid. Existing reports had already noted some motif variants in reactive arthritis synovial fluid and blood. Within ankylosing spondylitis blood, a TCR beta motif made up of under 10 highly homologous variants appeared to be characteristic.

This clonotype was seen at least ten times. Its antigen remains unidentified. Trimming stripped 1 base from V and 0 bases from J, with 4 bases between. The CDR3 spans 14 residues. Germline CDR1 reads SGHAT; CDR2 reads FQNNGV. As the method for making TCR beta libraries, quantitative 5'-RACE with molecular barcodes was used. Each CDR3 protein is one row after TCRdb ran MiXCR on the 5' RACE reads. Among over 450,000 distinct CDR3 sequences, about an eighth were seen once, and the ten largest hold almost 7%. This rearrangement joins TRBV11-2 to TRBJ1-3; D ambiguous. This sequence was found in a male donor with ankylosing spondylitis. Sequenced material: blood, either unsorted or a sorted T cell fraction (not recorded which). The CDR3 DNA follows: TGTGCCAGCAGCTTAGTCCCCTCTGGAAACACCATATATTTT. Translation gives CASSLVPSGNTIYF. The entire variable domain, with the rest obtained from reference TRBV11-2 and TRBJ1-3, is as follows: EAGVAQSPRYKIIEKRQSVAFWCNPISGHATLYWYQQILGQGPKLLIQFQNNGVVDDSQLPKDRFSAERLKGVDSTLKIQPAKLEDSAVYLCASSLVPSGNTIYFGEGSWLTVV.